The next 23 T cell receptor beta chains were all read from a single sample in a study of shared clonotypes between healthy human individuals. Only in-frame clones appear in the TCRdb table, and some are missing; sequencing was by immunoSEQ multiplex PCR. The sample lists a few hundred thousand clones, roughly 80% occurring once. The sample was PBMCs. Every receptor here comes from a woman between 40 and 55 years old in good health. Some clones in this sample may be carry-over from other donors' samples.

The chain has TRBV5-1 and TRBJ2-3; maybe TRBD1 (7 bases). The CDR3 extends over 14 amino acids. V was cut by 4 bases and J by 2 bases, with 11 bases left in between. Germline V gene lookup returns CDR1 SGHRS and CDR2 YFSETQ. As DNA, the CDR3 is TGCGCCAGCAGCGCGGGACAGCTCACAGATACGCAGTATTTT. Its protein is CASSAGQLTDTQYF.

This chain joins TRBV11-2 and TRBJ2-2; D assignment may be TRBD1 or TRBD2 (5 bases each). V lost 10 bases, J lost 1 base, and 10 bases lay in between. Per the germline V gene, CDR1 is SGHAT and CDR2 is FQNNGV. CDR3 size: 13 residues. CDR3 loop: CATRDLNTGELFF. The CDR3 DNA sequence: TGTGCCACCAGGGACCTGAACACCGGGGAGCTGTTTTTT. Complete variable domain (other parts from reference TRBV11-2 and TRBJ2-2): EAGVAQSPRYKIIEKRQSVAFWCNPISGHATLYWYQQILGQGPKLLIQFQNNGVVDDSQLPKDRFSAERLKGVDSTLKIQPAKLEDSAVYLCATRDLNTGELFFGEGSRLTVL.

The rearrangement uses TRBV6-5 and TRBJ1-2; no clear D. The CDR3 spans 12 residues. The germline gives CDR1 MNHEY, CDR2 SVGAGI. The V end was cut by 2 bases, the J end by 2 bases, with 3 bases between. In nucleotides, the CDR3 is TGTGCCAGCAGTTACGAAAACTATGGCTACACCTTC. As protein: CASSYENYGYTF.

V and J are TRBV30 and TRBJ2-4; the D is unclear. V was shortened by 0 bases and J by 0 bases, with 6 bases between the two germline ends. The CDR3 runs to 14 residues. Germline-derived CDR1 and CDR2 are GTSNPN and SVGIG (reference sequence). The chain's CDR3 is CAWSVGTAKNIQYF. The DNA for the CDR3 is TGTGCCTGGAGTGTAGGTACAGCCAAAAACATTCAGTACTTC.

The rearrangement links TRBV27 to TRBJ1-1, with D unclear. The CDR3 extends over 14 amino acids. Trimming removed 6 bases at V and 1 base at J, with 12 bases between. Germline V CDR1 and CDR2: MNHEY, SMNVEV (reference sequence). The CDR3 DNA is TGTGCCAGCAGCCTGGCTCGGCGGAACACTGAAGCTTTCTTT. Translation: CASSLARRNTEAFF.

V usage is TRBV4-3 and J usage is TRBJ2-5, with 7 bases aligning to TRBD2. This CDR3 has 17 residues. Germline V gives CDR1 LGHNA, CDR2 YSLEER. The V segment lost 1 base and the J segment 1 base; nucleotides outside the gene matches: 9. The chain's CDR3 is CASSQGVGLAVQETQYF. In DNA, the CDR3 is TGCGCCAGCAGCCAAGGGGTCGGGCTAGCGGTCCAAGAGACCCAGTACTTC.

This sequence joins TRBV10-3 and TRBJ1-1; D unclear. The ends were cut back, 3 bases at V and 0 bases at J, with 11 bases in the middle. This CDR3 contains 15 residues. Germline V gives CDR1 ENHRY, CDR2 SYGVKD. CDR3 region: CAISDPGEVNTEAFF. The CDR3 region has the DNA TGTGCCATCAGTGACCCCGGGGAAGTGAACACTGAAGCTTTCTTT.

Only a few counts were recorded for this clone. The V and J genes are TRBV15 and TRBJ2-7; a weak D match, TRBD1 (5 bases). The CDR3 has 15 residues. V gave up 0 bases and J gave up 7 bases, with 16 bases separating them. The germline CDR1 and CDR2 sequences are LNHNV and YYDKDF (reference sequence). The CDR3 spells CATSREGRVSGEQYF. The CDR3 DNA sequence: TGTGCCACCAGCAGAGAGGGCAGGGTTTCGGGTGAGCAGTACTTC.

This clone was recorded many times. The chain uses TRBV29-1 and TRBJ1-3; 7 bases align to TRBD1. This CDR3 has 15 residues. Germline loops: CDR1 SQVTM, CDR2 ANQGSEA. For the CDR3, the DNA is TGCAGTGGTTCCAGGGGGGCCTCCTCTGGAAACACCATATATTTT. It yields the protein CSGSRGASSGNTIYF. The whole variable domain, remainder taken from reference TRBV29-1 and TRBJ1-3, is SAVISQKPSRDICQRGTSLTIQCQVDSQVTMMFWYRQQPGQSLTLIATANQGSEATYESGFVIDKFPISRPNLTFSTLTVSNMSPEDSSIYLCSGSRGASSGNTIYFGEGSWLTVV.

This chain links TRBV18 with TRBJ2-7; D perhaps matches TRBD1 (5 bases). Trimming shortened V by 2 bases and J by 1 base, and 15 bases separated the two germline ends. Germline assignment: CDR1 KGHSH and CDR2 LQKENI. CDR3 length equals 16 residues. The CDR3 nucleotides are TGTGCCAGCTCACCAAGAGTCAGGGAACATTCCTACGAGCAGTACTTC. The encoded protein is CASSPRVREHSYEQYF.

V and J are TRBV18 and TRBJ2-6, with D perhaps matching TRBD2 (6 bases). Germline assignment: CDR1 KGHSH and CDR2 LQKENI. The CDR3 loop spans 16 amino acids. Trimming took off 4 bases at V and 0 bases at J, with 10 bases between the two ends. In DNA form, the CDR3 reads TGTGCCAGCTCACTACTGGGAGGCTCTGGGGCCAACGTCCTGACTTTC. This gives the protein CASSLLGGSGANVLTF.

This clone was counted between two and nine times. The rearrangement joins TRBV15 to TRBJ2-2, with D perhaps matching TRBD2 (5 bases). This CDR3 spans 14 amino acids. Per germline, CDR1 LNHNV and CDR2 YYDKDF (reference sequence). V was pared by 1 base and J by 3 bases, with 6 bases between. Here the CDR3 reads CATSRAGDTGELFF. CDR3 bases: TGTGCCACCAGCAGAGCCGGGGACACCGGGGAGCTGTTTTTT.

The chain has TRBV19 and TRBJ2-2; 9 bases are a match to TRBD2. The CDR3 runs 17 residues. The V gene end was trimmed by 4 bases and the J gene end by 3 bases; junction bases not matched to a gene: 9. From germline, CDR1 is LNHDA and CDR2 SQIVND (reference sequence). CDR3 sequence: CASSTFSGRGDTGELFF. CDR3 nucleotide sequence: TGTGCCAGTAGTACCTTTAGCGGGAGAGGCGACACCGGGGAGCTGTTTTTT.

The J gene is TRBJ1-1, the V gene TRBV19; D uncertain. The V gene's germline CDR1 is LNHDA and CDR2 SQIVND (reference sequence). Trimming shortened V by 1 base and J by 4 bases, and 7 bases separated the two germline ends. There are 13 residues in the CDR3. CDR3 residues: CASSIGQSTEAFF. The DNA of the CDR3 is TGTGCCAGTAGTATAGGACAAAGCACTGAAGCTTTCTTT.

Details on this clone: This is likely an artifact of a read error, given a far larger clone one base away. The same CDR3 also results from other DNA sequences found in this sample. The V gene is TRBV30, the J gene TRBJ2-7; TRBD1 or TRBD2 may be the D gene (6 bases each). The CDR3 runs 13 residues. Germline CDR1 reads GTSNPN; CDR2 reads SVGIG (reference sequence). CDR3 sequence: CAWRTGGSYEQYF. CDR3 coding DNA: TGTGCCTGGAGGACCGGGGGCTCCTACGAACAGTACTTC.

At least ten counts were recorded for this clone. One end of the junction varies from germline; a read error may be responsible. This same CDR3 is encoded by further DNA sequences in the sample. The rearrangement uses TRBV6-5 and TRBJ1-2; no reliable D call. The germline CDR1 and CDR2 sequences are MNHEY and SVGAGI. The CDR3 extends over 12 amino acids. The CDR3 protein is CASSDSAYGYTF. Written as DNA, the CDR3 is TGTGCCAGCAGTGACTCCGCTTATGGCTACACCTTC.

At least ten counts were recorded for this clone. This rearrangement joins TRBV30 to TRBJ1-4, with D uncertain. Germline lookup yields CDR1 GTSNPN and CDR2 SVGIG (reference sequence). V was shortened by 2 bases and J by 8 bases, with 21 bases between the two germline ends. This CDR3 is 16 amino acids long. CDR3 DNA sequence: TGTGCCTGGAGTTCACATACCGGGGAGGGTTGGGAAAAACTGTTTTTT. This sequence encodes CAWSSHTGEGWEKLFF.

This rearrangement joins TRBV5-4 to TRBJ2-1; 9 bases line up with TRBD2. Germline V gene data show CDR1 as SGHNT and CDR2 as YYREEE (reference sequence). The CDR3 contains 14 residues. V lost 3 bases to trimming and J lost 9 bases; unmatched junction nucleotides: 7. Written as DNA, the CDR3 is TGTGCCAGCAGCTCTAGCGGGGAGGGTGGTGAGCAGTTCTTC. This encodes CASSSSGEGGEQFF.

The CDR3 here is CASSGDRGFNTEAFF. CDR3 coding DNA: TGTGCCAGCAGCGGGGATCGGGGCTTTAACACTGAAGCTTTCTTT. The chain combines TRBV2 with TRBJ1-1, with a weak D call TRBD1 (5 bases). V lost 6 bases to trimming and J lost 2 bases, with 16 bases between them. The CDR3 extends over 15 amino acids. CDR1 and CDR2 (germline): SNHLY, FYNNEI.

The rearrangement links TRBV2 to TRBJ2-2; unclear D gene. With 4 bases removed from V and 0 bases from J, the gap between germline ends came to 6 bases. The CDR3 totals 14 residues. Germline-derived CDR1 and CDR2 are SNHLY and FYNNEI. As DNA, the CDR3 is TGTGCCAGCAGTGGCTCTACGAACACCGGGGAGCTGTTTTTT. Translating gives CASSGSTNTGELFF.

The gene calls are TRBV30 and TRBJ2-3, with 11 positions matching TRBD1. V lost 4 bases and J lost 6; bases outside the gene matches: 6. The CDR3 has 14 residues. CDR1 GTSNPN and CDR2 SVGIG come from the germline V gene (reference sequence). CDR3 bases: TGTGCCTGGAACCGGGACAGGGGGTTGGATACGCAGTATTTT. Its protein product is CAWNRDRGLDTQYF.

The chain carries TRBV29-1 and TRBJ2-5, with 9 bases identical to TRBD2. The CDR3 contains 15 residues. V dropped 4 bases and J dropped 4; count of bases not matched to a gene: 10. Germline CDR1 SQVTM, CDR2 ANQGSEA. This chain's CDR3 is CSVARQLAGLETQYF. The CDR3 DNA reads TGCAGCGTTGCCAGGCAGCTAGCGGGGTTAGAGACCCAGTACTTC.

This clone was recorded only once. The V call is TRBV6-1, the J call TRBJ2-5, with TRBD2 matching over 8 bases. The junction had 3 bases not matched to a gene; V was cut back by 5 bases and J by 4 bases. This CDR3 comprises 13 residues. Germline V gene sequence: CDR1 MNHNS, CDR2 SASEGT. CDR3: CASSSGSGETQYF. CDR3 coding DNA: TGTGCCAGCAGTAGCGGGAGTGGAGAGACCCAGTACTTC.